This TCR beta chain was identified during a study of blood T cell repertoires in COVID-19. Study-wide context: COVID-19 samples, acute and convalescent, were from the United States, Italy and Spain. Nucleic acid was either cDNA or gDNA, and it came from T cells, B-cell-depleted T cells, or PBMCs.

Germline CDR1 reads LGHNA; CDR2 reads YNFKEQ. Germline trimming cut 1 base from V and 5 bases from J; bases unmatched to any gene: 8. This CDR3 comprises 16 residues. This clone was seen repeatedly, ten times or more. Authors' data handling: Reference gene primer amplification yielded estimated nucleated cell counts. Assay used: immunoSEQ multiplex PCR; TCRdb lists only in-frame clones, some missing. From that table come the V and J calls and clone size; the DNA was used to work out D and trimming. The sample has approximately 150,000 clones; approximately 84% are singletons. Sequenced material: peripheral blood. The sequence was collected from a man aged 35-49 years with acute or convalescent COVID-19. This rearrangement joins TRBV4-2 to TRBJ2-3; 8 positions agree with TRBD1. CDR3: CASSQGVQGARDTQYF. The CDR3 DNA sequence: TGTGCCAGCAGCCAAGGGGTCCAGGGGGCAAGAGATACGCAGTATTTT.